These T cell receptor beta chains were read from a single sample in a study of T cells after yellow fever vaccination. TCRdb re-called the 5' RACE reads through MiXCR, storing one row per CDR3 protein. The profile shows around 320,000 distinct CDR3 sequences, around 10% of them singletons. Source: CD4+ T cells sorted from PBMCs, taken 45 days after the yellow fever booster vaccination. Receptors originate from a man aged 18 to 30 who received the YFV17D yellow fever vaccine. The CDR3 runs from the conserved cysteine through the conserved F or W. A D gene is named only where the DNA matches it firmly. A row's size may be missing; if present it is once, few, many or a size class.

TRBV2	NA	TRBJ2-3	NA	CASGGLGDTQYF	TGTGCCAGCGGGGGATTGGGAGATACGCAGTATTTT
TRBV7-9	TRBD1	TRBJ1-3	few	CASSPAGQSGNTIYF	TGTGCCAGCAGCCCAGCGGGACAGTCAGGAAACACCATATATTTT
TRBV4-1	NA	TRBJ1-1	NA	CASSHPGPKFF	TGCGCCAGCAGCCATCCAGGGCCCAAGTTCTTT
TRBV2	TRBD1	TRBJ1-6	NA	CASSKTPGTGGNSPLHF	TGTGCCAGCAGTAAAACTCCCGGGACAGGGGGTAATTCACCCCTCCACTTT
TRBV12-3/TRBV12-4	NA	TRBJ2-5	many	CASTLEGQETQYF	TGTGCCAGCACTCTGGAGGGGCAAGAGACCCAGTACTTC
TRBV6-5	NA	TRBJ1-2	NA	CASSYAGTDYGYTF	TGTGCCAGCAGTTACGCCGGGACGGACTATGGCTACACCTTC
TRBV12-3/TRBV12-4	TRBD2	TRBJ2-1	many	CASSFGGALEQFF	TGTGCCAGCAGTTTCGGGGGGGCCCTTGAGCAGTTCTTC
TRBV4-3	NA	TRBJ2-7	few	CASSQGARGEQYF	TGCGCCAGCAGCCAAGGGGCCAGGGGAGAGCAGTACTTC
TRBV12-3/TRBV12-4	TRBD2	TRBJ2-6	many	CASSLRGGSISGANVLTF	TGTGCCAGCAGTTTGCGGGGGGGGTCGATCTCTGGGGCCAACGTCCTGACTTTC
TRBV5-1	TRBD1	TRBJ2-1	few	CASADRGPNEQFF	TGCGCCAGCGCGGACAGGGGGCCTAATGAGCAGTTCTTC
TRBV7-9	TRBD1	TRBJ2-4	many	CASSHGQVLTKNIQYF	TGTGCCAGCAGCCACGGACAGGTCCTAACCAAAAACATTCAGTACTTC
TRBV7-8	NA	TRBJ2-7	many	CASSLLPLSSYEQYF	TGTGCCAGCAGCTTATTACCCCTCAGCTCCTACGAGCAGTACTTC
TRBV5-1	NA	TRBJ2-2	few	CASSSGQSNTGELFF	TGCGCCAGCAGCTCGGGGCAGAGTAACACCGGGGAGCTGTTTTTT
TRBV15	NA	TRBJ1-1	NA	CATSRERSGGRVGPWTEAFF	TGTGCCACCAGCAGAGAAAGGAGCGGGGGTCGAGTTGGGCCGTGGACTGAAGCTTTCTTT
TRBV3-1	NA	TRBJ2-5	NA	CASSQLSSETQYF	TGTGCCAGCAGCCAACTATCGAGCGAGACCCAGTACTTC
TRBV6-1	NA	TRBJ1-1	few	CASRLTEGEAFF	TGTGCCAGCAGATTGACGGAGGGTGAAGCTTTCTTT
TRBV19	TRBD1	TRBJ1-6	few	CASSSDRAESSPLHF	TGTGCCAGTAGTTCCGACAGGGCGGAAAGTTCACCCCTCCACTTT
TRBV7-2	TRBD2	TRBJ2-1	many	CASSPTSGGPGEQFF	TGTGCCAGCAGCCCGACTAGCGGGGGGCCGGGTGAGCAGTTCTTC
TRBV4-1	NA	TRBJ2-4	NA	CASSSNWEKAALIRVAKNIQYF	TGCGCCAGCAGCTCAAATTGGGAAAAGGCGGCCCTTATCCGAGTAGCCAAAAACATTCAGTACTTC
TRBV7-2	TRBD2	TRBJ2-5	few	CASSRSGGGETQYF	TGTGCCAGCAGCCGAAGCGGGGGCGGAGAGACCCAGTACTTC
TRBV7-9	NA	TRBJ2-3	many	CASSFADTQYF	TGTGCCAGCAGCTTCGCGGATACGCAGTATTTT
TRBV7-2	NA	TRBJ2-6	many	CASSLGHFSGANVLTF	TGTGCCAGCAGCTTAGGACATTTCTCTGGGGCCAACGTCCTGACTTTC